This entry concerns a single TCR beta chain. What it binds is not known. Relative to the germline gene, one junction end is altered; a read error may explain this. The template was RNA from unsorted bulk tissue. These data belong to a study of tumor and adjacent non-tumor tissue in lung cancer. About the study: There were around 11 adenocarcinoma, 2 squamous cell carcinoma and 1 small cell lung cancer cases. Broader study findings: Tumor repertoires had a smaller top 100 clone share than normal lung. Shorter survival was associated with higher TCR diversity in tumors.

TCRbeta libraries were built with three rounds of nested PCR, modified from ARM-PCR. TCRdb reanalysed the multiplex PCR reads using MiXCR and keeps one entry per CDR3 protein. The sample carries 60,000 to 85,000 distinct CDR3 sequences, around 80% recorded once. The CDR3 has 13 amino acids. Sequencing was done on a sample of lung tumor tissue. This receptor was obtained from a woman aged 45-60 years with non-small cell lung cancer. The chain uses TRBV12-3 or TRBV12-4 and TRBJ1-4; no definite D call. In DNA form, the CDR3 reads TGTGCCAGCTGTTTGGGGAGCAATGAAAAACTGTTTTTT. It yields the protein CASCLGSNEKLFF.